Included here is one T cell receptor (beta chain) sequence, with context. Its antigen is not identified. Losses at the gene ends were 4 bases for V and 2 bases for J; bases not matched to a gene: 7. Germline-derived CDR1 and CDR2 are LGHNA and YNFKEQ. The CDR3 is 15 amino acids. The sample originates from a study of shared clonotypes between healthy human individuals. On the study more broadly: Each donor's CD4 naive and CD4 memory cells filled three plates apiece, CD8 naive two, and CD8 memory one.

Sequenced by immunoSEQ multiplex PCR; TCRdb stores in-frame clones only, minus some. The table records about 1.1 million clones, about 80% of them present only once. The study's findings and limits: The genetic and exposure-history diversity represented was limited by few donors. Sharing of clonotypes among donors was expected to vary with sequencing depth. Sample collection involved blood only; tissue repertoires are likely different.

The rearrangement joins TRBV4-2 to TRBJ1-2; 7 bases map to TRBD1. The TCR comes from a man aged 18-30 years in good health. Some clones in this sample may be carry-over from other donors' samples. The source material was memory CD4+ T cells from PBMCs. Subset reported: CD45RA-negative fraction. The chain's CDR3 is CASSPHRGSNYGYTF. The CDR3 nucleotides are TGTGCCAGCAGCCCCCACAGGGGCAGCAACTATGGCTACACCTTC.